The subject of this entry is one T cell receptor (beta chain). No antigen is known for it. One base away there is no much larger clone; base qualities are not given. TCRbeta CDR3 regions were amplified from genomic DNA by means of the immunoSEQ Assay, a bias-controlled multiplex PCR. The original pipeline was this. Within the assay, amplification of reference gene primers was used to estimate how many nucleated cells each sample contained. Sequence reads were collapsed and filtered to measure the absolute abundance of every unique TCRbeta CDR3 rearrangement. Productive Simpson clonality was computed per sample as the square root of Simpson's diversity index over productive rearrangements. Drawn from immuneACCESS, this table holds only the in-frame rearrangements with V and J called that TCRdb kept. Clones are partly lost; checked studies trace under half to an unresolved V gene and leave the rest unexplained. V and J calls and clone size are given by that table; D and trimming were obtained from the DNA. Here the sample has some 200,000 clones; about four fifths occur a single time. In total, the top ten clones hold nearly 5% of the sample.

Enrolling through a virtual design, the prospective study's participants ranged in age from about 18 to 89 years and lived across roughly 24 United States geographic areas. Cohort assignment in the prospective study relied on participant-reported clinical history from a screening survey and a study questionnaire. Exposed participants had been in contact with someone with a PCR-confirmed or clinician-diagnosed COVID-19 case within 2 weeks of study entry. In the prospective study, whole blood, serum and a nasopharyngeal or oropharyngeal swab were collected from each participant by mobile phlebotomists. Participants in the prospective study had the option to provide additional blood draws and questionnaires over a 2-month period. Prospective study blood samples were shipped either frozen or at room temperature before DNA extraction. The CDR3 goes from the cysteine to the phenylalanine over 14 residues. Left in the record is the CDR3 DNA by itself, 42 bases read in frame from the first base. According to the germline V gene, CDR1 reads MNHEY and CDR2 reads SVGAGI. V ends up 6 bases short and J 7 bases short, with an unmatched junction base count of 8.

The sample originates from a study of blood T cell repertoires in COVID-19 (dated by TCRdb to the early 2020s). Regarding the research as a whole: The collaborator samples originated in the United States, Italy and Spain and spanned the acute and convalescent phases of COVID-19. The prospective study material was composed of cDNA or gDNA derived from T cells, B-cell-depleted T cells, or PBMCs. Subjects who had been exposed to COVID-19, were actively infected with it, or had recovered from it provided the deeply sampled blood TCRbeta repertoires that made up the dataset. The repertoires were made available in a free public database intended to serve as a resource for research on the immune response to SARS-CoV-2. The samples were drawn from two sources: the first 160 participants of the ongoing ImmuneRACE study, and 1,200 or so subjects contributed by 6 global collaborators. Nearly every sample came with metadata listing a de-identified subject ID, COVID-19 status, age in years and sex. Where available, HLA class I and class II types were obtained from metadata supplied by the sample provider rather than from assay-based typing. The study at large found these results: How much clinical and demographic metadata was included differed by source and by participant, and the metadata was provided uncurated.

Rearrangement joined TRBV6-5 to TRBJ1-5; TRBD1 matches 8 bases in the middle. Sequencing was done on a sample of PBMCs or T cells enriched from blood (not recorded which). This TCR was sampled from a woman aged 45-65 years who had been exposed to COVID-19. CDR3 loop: CASSGRGHQQPQHF. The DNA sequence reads TGTGCCAGCAGCGGCAGGGGGCACCAACAGCCCCAGCATTTT.